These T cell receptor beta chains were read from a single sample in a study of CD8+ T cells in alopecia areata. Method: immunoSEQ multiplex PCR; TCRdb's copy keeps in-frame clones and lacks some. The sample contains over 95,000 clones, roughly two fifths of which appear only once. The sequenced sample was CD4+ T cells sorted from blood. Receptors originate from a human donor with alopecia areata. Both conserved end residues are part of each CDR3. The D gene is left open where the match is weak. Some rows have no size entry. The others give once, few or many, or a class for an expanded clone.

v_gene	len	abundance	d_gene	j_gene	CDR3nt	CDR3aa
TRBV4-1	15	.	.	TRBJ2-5	TGCGCCAGCAGCCTTCGGGCGCTGGGCCAAGAGACCCAGTACTTC	CASSLRALGQETQYF
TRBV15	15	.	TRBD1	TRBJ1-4	TGTGCCACCAGTAGAACCGACAGGGAGGGTGAAAAACTGTTTTTT	CATSRTDREGEKLFF
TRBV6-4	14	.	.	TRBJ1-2	TGTGCCAGCAGTCCTTCACACGGGAACTATGGCTACACCTTC	CASSPSHGNYGYTF
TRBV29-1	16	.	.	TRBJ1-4	TGCAGCGTTGAAGCGCGGGGCGGGGTACGTGATGAAAAACTGTTTTTT	CSVEARGGVRDEKLFF
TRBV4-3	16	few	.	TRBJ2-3	TGCGCCAGCAGCCAAGAACATTGGGACATCACAGATACGCAGTATTTT	CASSQEHWDITDTQYF
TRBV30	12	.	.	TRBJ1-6	TGTGCCGGTGGCAGGGGTGATTCACCCCTCCACTTT	CAGGRGDSPLHF
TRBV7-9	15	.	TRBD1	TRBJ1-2	TGTGCCAGCAGTCGTGGGACAGGGGCTAACTATGGCTACACCTTC	CASSRGTGANYGYTF
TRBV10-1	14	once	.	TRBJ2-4	TGCGCCAGCAGTGCCAGAGGAGCCAAAAACATTCAGTACTTC	CASSARGAKNIQYF
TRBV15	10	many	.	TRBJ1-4	TGTGCCACCAGGTACAGGGAGATGTTTTTT	CATRYREMFF
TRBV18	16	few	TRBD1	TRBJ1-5	TGTGCCAGCTCACCACCGAGGGGGCAGGGCAATCAGCCCCAGCATTTT	CASSPPRGQGNQPQHF
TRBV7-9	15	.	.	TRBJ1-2	TGTGCCAGCAGCTTACCGGGCCACTCACTAAATGGCTACACCTTC	CASSLPGHSLNGYTF
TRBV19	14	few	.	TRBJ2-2	TGTGCCACCAATTCCCCGGGGGGCGGCGGGGAGCTGTTTTTT	CATNSPGGGGELFF
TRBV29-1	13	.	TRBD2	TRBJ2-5	TGCAGCGCTGCTCTCGGGGGGTCAGAGACCCAGTACTTC	CSAALGGSETQYF
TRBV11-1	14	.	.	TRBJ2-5	TGTGCCAGCAGCCCCAACAGGGTTCGGGAGACCCAGTACTTC	CASSPNRVRETQYF
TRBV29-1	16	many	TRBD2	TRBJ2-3	TGCAGCGTTGAAGGGCGTAGCGGGGGGGCCACAGATACGCAGTATTTT	CSVEGRSGGATDTQYF
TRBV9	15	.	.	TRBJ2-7	TGTGCCAGCAGCGAGGGCCAGAACCCCTACTACGAGCAGTACTTC	CASSEGQNPYYEQYF
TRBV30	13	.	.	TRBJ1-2	TGTGCCTGGATGAGGGGTGAGGCGGGAGGCTACACCTTC	CAWMRGEAGGYTF
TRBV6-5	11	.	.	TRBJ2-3	TGTGCCAGCAGTTTACAGAATACGCAGTATTTT	CASSLQNTQYF
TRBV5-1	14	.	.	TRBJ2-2	TGCGCCAGCAGCTTCCAGGGTAGCACCGGGGAGCTGTTTTTT	CASSFQGSTGELFF
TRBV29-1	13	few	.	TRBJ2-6	TGCAGCGTTAGTACTTCTGGGGCCAACGTCCTGACTTTC	CSVSTSGANVLTF
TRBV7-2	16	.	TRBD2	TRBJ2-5	TGTGCCAGCAGCAGGGGACTAGCGGGAGGGCGGGAGACCCAGTACTTC	CASSRGLAGGRETQYF
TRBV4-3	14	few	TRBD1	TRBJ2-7	TGCGCCAGCAGCCGGAGACAGGGCTCCTACGAGCAGTACTTC	CASSRRQGSYEQYF
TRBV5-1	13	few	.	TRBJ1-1	TGCGCCAGCGGATCCCCAGGGAACACTGAAGCTTTCTTT	CASGSPGNTEAFF
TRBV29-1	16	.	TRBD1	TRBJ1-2	TGCAGCGTGTCCGGGACAGGGAAACCCACTAACTATGGCTACACCTTC	CSVSGTGKPTNYGYTF
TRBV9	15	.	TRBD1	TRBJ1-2	TGTGCCAGCAGCGTAGCGGGACAGGGAATCTTCGGCTACACCTTC	CASSVAGQGIFGYTF
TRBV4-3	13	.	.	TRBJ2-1	TGCGCCAGCAGCCAAGGGGCCTACAATGAGCAGTTCTTC	CASSQGAYNEQFF
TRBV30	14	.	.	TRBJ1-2	TGTGCCTGGATTTCCGGACAGTCTAACTATGGCTACACCTTC	CAWISGQSNYGYTF
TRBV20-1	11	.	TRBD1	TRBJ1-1	TGCAGTGCCGACAGGGGTATACAAGCTTTCTTT	CSADRGIQAFF
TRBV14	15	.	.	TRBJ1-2	TGTGCCAGCAGCCAAGGGGATCCGATAATGGATGGCTACACCTTC	CASSQGDPIMDGYTF
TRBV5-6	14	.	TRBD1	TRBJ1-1	TGTGCCAGCAGCTCCCGGACAGGGGGAACTGAAGCTTTCTTT	CASSSRTGGTEAFF
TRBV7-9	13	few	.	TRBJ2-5	TGTGCCAGCAGCTTAGCGCGGGTAGAGACCCAGTACTTC	CASSLARVETQYF
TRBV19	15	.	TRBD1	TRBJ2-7	TGTGCCAGTAGTTCCCGACGGACAGGGGGCTACGAGCAGTACTTC	CASSSRRTGGYEQYF
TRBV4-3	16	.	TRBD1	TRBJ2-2	TGCGCCAGCAGCCAGAGGGGGCCCCCCTACACCGGGGAGCTGTTTTTT	CASSQRGPPYTGELFF
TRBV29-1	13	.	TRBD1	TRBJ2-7	TGCAGCGTAAGTCAGGGGGCAGGCTACGAGCAGTACTTC	CSVSQGAGYEQYF
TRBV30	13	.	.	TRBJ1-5	TGTGCCTGGAGTGTAGACGGACTAGGGCTCCAGCATTTT	CAWSVDGLGLQHF
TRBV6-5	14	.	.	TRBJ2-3	TGTGCCAGCAGTTATACCGTAAGCACAGATACGCAGTATTTT	CASSYTVSTDTQYF